A single sample is the source of the 25 T cell receptor beta chains below, sequenced in a study of cytomegalovirus exposure and HLA in healthy donors. Both 60 Vbeta primers and 13 Jbeta primers went into the PCR. Repertoires were generated with immunoSEQ multiplex PCR, while TCRdb's copy carries only in-frame clones and drops some. Of 150,000 to 200,000 clones in the sample, roughly 83% were seen once. Sequencing was carried out using PBMCs. The receptor source for this set is a boy aged 5-17 years in good health and CMV-seronegative.

The V gene is TRBV10-3, the J gene TRBJ1-3; no clear D. With 6 bases removed from V and 7 bases from J, the gap between germline ends came to 7 bases. CDR3 size: 11 residues. Germline assignment: CDR1 ENHRY and CDR2 SYGVKD. The CDR3 nucleotides read TGTGCCATCAGCTTGTTGAACACCATATATTTT. This gives the protein CAISLLNTIYF.

The genes are TRBV9 and TRBJ1-2, with TRBD1 identical over 8 bases. V was clipped by 1 base and J by 2 bases; unmatched bases: 16. CDR1 is SGDLS and CDR2 is YYNGEE in the germline V gene. CDR3 size: 19 residues. In DNA, the CDR3 is TGTGCCAGCAGCGTATTCCCGGTTGACAGGGGAGGTAGGAACTATGGCTACACCTTC. This codes for CASSVFPVDRGGRNYGYTF.

The rearrangement uses TRBV28 and TRBJ1-2; D gene ambiguous. Germline lookup yields CDR1 MDHEN and CDR2 SYDVKM. The V end lost 4 bases, the J end lost 8 bases, and 23 bases lay between the germline ends. The CDR3 contains 16 residues. This chain's CDR3 is CASSSLSGRRNIGYTF. The DNA of the CDR3 is TGTGCCAGCAGTTCCTTATCGGGGAGGAGGAATATCGGCTACACCTTC.

V usage is TRBV2 and J usage is TRBJ2-3, with D possibly TRBD2 on 6 matching bases. The CDR3 sequence is 16 residues long. CDR1 is SNHLY and CDR2 is FYNNEI in the germline V gene. V dropped 2 bases and J dropped 0 bases, with 12 bases sitting between them. CDR3 amino acids: CASSEPRGPSTDTQYF. DNA of the CDR3: TGTGCCAGCAGTGAACCGCGGGGACCTAGCACAGATACGCAGTATTTT. The full variable domain, completed using reference TRBV2 and TRBJ2-3, is EPEVTQTPSHQVTQMGQEVILRCVPISNHLYFYWYRQILGQKVEFLVSFYNNEISEKSEIFDDQFSVERPDGSNFTLKIRSTKLEDSAMYFCASSEPRGPSTDTQYFGPGTRLTVL.

The rearrangement joins TRBV13 to TRBJ2-1; 14 nucleotides agree with TRBD2. The CDR3 covers 18 residues. Germline V gene sequence: CDR1 PRHDT, CDR2 FYEKMQ (reference sequence). The V segment lost 7 bases and the J segment 8 bases; nucleotides outside the gene matches: 16. The chain's CDR3 is CASKFGGTSGGQVYEQFF. As DNA, the CDR3 is TGTGCCAGCAAATTCGGCGGGACTAGCGGGGGTCAGGTCTATGAGCAGTTCTTC.

This clone was seen only once. The J gene is TRBJ1-5, the V gene TRBV28, with D perhaps matching TRBD1 (6 bases). The V and J ends lost 6 bases and 0 bases respectively, with 15 bases between them. Germline-derived CDR1 and CDR2 are MDHEN and SYDVKM. This CDR3 is built from 16 residues. CDR3 DNA sequence: TGTGCCAGCAGGTCAGGACAGTCGTATAGCAATCAGCCCCAGCATTTT. Translated, it gives CASRSGQSYSNQPQHF.

This rearrangement joins TRBV6-1 to TRBJ2-7; tentatively, D is TRBD2 (6 bases). Germline CDR1 reads MNHNS; CDR2 reads SASEGT. The CDR3 has 13 residues. Between the trimmed V and J ends, which lost 2 bases and 13 bases, there was a span of 18 bases. CDR3 amino acids: CASSELRGGTDYF. CDR3 bases: TGTGCCAGCAGTGAATTACGTGGGGGGACGGATTACTTC.

J is TRBJ1-2 and V is TRBV6-5, with D possibly matching TRBD1 (6 bases). Germline-derived CDR1 and CDR2 are MNHEY and SVGAGI. CDR3 length: 13 residues. V gave up 0 bases and J gave up 8 bases, with 10 bases separating them. The chain's CDR3 is CASSYSTGRGYTF. The CDR3 DNA reads TGTGCCAGCAGTTACTCCACAGGGCGAGGCTACACCTTC.

This clone was observed a handful of times. The genes are TRBV7-9 and TRBJ1-1; D is undetermined. The V end was cut by 2 bases, the J end by 1 base, with 8 bases between. The CDR3 consists of 14 residues. Germline lookup yields CDR1 SEHNR and CDR2 FQNEAQ (reference sequence). The CDR3 DNA is TGTGCCAGCAGCTTACTGGACTGGAACACTGAAGCTTTCTTT. Its protein is CASSLLDWNTEAFF. The whole variable domain, remainder taken from reference TRBV7-9 and TRBJ1-1, is DTGVSQNPRHKITKRGQNVTFRCDPISEHNRLYWYRQTLGQGPEFLTYFQNEAQLEKSRLLSDRFSAERPKGSFSTLEIQRTEQGDSAMYLCASSLLDWNTEAFFGQGTRLTVV.

The chain employs TRBV6-6 and TRBJ2-1; TRBD2 agrees at 7 bases. The V gene end was trimmed by 2 bases and the J gene end by 4 bases; junction bases not matched to a gene: 8. Germline CDR1 reads MNHNY; CDR2 reads SVGAGI (reference sequence). The CDR3 contains 16 residues. The CDR3: CASSYGLADPYNEQFF. The CDR3 bases are TGTGCCAGCAGTTACGGGCTAGCGGACCCTTACAATGAGCAGTTCTTC.

The CDR3 protein is CASSLIFLEQYF. CDR3 bases: TGTGCCAGCAGCTTGATTTTCCTCGAGCAGTACTTC. This chain links TRBV5-8 with TRBJ2-7; unclear D gene. This CDR3 region has 12 residues. The germline V gene has CDR1 SGHTS and CDR2 YDEGEE. The V end lost 1 base, the J end lost 6 bases, and 8 bases lay between the germline ends.

The rearrangement links TRBV10-3 to TRBJ2-7; tentative D call: TRBD1 (6 bases). V lost 4 bases and J lost 2, with 12 bases in between. The germline CDR1 and CDR2 sequences are ENHRY and SYGVKD. The CDR3 is made up of 14 amino acids. For the CDR3, the DNA is TGTGCCATCAGTGCAGGACAGTCCACCTACGAGCAGTACTTC. Protein product: CAISAGQSTYEQYF.

The chain has TRBV6-1 and TRBJ1-1; possibly TRBD1 for D (6 bases). Trimming pared 3 bases from V and 4 bases from J, leaving 18 bases between. The germline V gene encodes CDR1 MNHNS and CDR2 SASEGT. The CDR3 has 16 amino acids. The CDR3 DNA reads as TGTGCCAGCAGTGACGCAGGGGCAAGGGCCGGCACTGAAGCTTTCTTT. It specifies CASSDAGARAGTEAFF.

This chain joins TRBV7-9 and TRBJ1-1, with 8 bases fitting TRBD1. CDR1 and CDR2 from the germline V gene are SEHNR and FQNEAQ (reference sequence). The J segment lost 5 bases and the V segment lost 3 bases, leaving 8 bases of the junction unmatched. The CDR3 extends over 15 amino acids. The CDR3 region has the DNA TGTGCCAGCAGCTTTGGCAGGGGGCAAGGTACTGAAGCTTTCTTT. Its protein is CASSFGRGQGTEAFF.

J is TRBJ2-3 and V is TRBV7-2, with D uncertain. V dropped 5 bases and J dropped 7 bases, with 13 bases sitting between them. Germline values: CDR1 SGHTA, CDR2 FQGNSA. The CDR3 totals 13 residues. The CDR3 DNA follows: TGTGCCAGCAGCCCCTGGTCCGCGAATACGCAGTATTTT. It translates to CASSPWSANTQYF.

A few counts support this clone. V usage is TRBV5-1 and J usage is TRBJ1-2, with 7 bases lining up with TRBD1. The CDR3 length is 16 residues. After removal of 2 bases from V and 4 bases from J, the junction contained 11 bases not matched to a gene. Germline-derived CDR1 and CDR2 are SGHRS and YFSETQ. The CDR3 reads CASSFFGQAGGYGYTF. CDR3 DNA sequence: TGCGCCAGCAGCTTTTTTGGTCAGGCAGGGGGCTATGGCTACACCTTC.

This chain uses TRBV27 with TRBJ2-7; D perhaps matches TRBD2 (5 bases). Germline-derived CDR1 and CDR2 are MNHEY and SMNVEV (reference sequence). Trimming cost V 5 bases and J 5 bases, with 13 bases left between them. The CDR3 is 13 residues long. CDR3 amino acids: CASSPGYGNEQYF. The CDR3 coding sequence is TGTGCCAGCAGTCCGGGGTACGGAAACGAGCAGTACTTC.

Concerning this clone itself: Within the sample, other DNA sequences also encode this same CDR3. In DNA form, the CDR3 reads TGTGCCAGCAGTGAACAGGGGTATGGCTACACCTTC. It codes for CASSEQGYGYTF. The rearrangement links TRBV2 to TRBJ1-2; TRBD1 is a possible D gene (6 bases). V was trimmed by 2 bases and J by 5 bases, leaving 6 bases between them. This CDR3 spans 12 amino acids. CDR1 SNHLY and CDR2 FYNNEI come from the germline V gene.

This clone was detected only a few times. This chain uses TRBV6-5 with TRBJ2-1, with 8 bases lining up with TRBD2. V shed 8 bases and J 4 bases; nucleotides not matched to a gene: 4. Looked up from germline, CDR1 is MNHEY and CDR2 is SVGAGI. The CDR3 has 13 residues. This CDR3 is CASGREAYNEQFF. CDR3 bases: TGTGCCAGCGGGCGGGAGGCATACAATGAGCAGTTCTTC.

CDR3 amino acids: CASSQDSRRFAGEAFF. The CDR3 region has the DNA TGCGCCAGCAGCCAAGATAGTCGGAGGTTCGCGGGTGAAGCTTTCTTT. The chain combines TRBV4-1 with TRBJ1-1; D gene uncertain. Germline V gene sequence: CDR1 MGHRA, CDR2 YSYEKL. The CDR3 is 16 amino acids. V shed 0 bases and J shed 7 bases, with 18 bases lying between them.

V and J are TRBV6-5 and TRBJ1-4; D is perhaps TRBD1 (5 bases). Trimming took off 7 bases at V and 12 bases at J, with 12 bases between the two ends. Germline loops: CDR1 MNHEY, CDR2 SVGAGI. There are 11 residues in the CDR3. The CDR3 region has the DNA TGTGCCAGCAAGGGGAGGGAAGAACTGTTTTTT. It yields the protein CASKGREELFF.

V and J are TRBV6-5 and TRBJ1-4; D may be TRBD1 (5 bases). Trimming left V 2 bases short and J 4 bases short, with 11 bases between. The V gene's germline CDR1 is MNHEY and CDR2 SVGAGI. The CDR3 runs to 15 residues. CDR3 sequence reads: CASSYRAGYNEKLFF. The CDR3 bases are TGTGCCAGCAGTTACCGGGCAGGGTATAATGAAAAACTGTTTTTT.

CDR3 bases: TGCGCCAGCAGCTTGGGGCTCCTGTCTAATGAAAAACTGTTTTTT. Translation: CASSLGLLSNEKLFF. The chain combines TRBV5-1 with TRBJ1-4; no clear D gene. Between the trimmed V and J ends, which lost 0 bases and 3 bases, there was a span of 9 bases. The germline V gene encodes CDR1 SGHRS and CDR2 YFSETQ. The CDR3 sequence is 15 residues long.

The CDR3 DNA is TGTGCCAGCAGCTCCCGGGGAGCGGGGGCCCGGGGTGAGACGCAGTATTTT. Translated, it gives CASSSRGAGARGETQYF. This chain joins TRBV11-2 and TRBJ2-3; 8 bases are shared with TRBD2. V shed 4 bases, J shed 9 bases, and the junction held 18 bases outside the gene matches. The CDR3 has 17 amino acids. Germline-derived CDR1 and CDR2 are SGHAT and FQNNGV.

J is TRBJ2-1 and V is TRBV7-9; 13 bases line up with TRBD2. Germline values: CDR1 SEHNR, CDR2 FQNEAQ (reference sequence). There are 17 residues in the CDR3. With 5 bases clipped from V and 4 bases from J, the junction kept 8 bases outside the gene matches. The CDR3 nucleotides read TGTGCCAGCAGCACTCCCGGGACTAGCGGGAATTACAATGAGCAGTTCTTC. Translation: CASSTPGTSGNYNEQFF.